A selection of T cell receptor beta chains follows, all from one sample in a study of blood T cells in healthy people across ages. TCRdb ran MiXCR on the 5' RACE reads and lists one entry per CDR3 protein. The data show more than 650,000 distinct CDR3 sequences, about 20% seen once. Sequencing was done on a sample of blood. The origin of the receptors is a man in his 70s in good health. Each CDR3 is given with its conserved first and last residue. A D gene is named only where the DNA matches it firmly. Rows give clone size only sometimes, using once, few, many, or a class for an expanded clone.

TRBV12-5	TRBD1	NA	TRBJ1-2	TGTGCTAGTGGTGGGACAGCCGTCTATGGCTACACCTTC	CASGGTAVYGYTF
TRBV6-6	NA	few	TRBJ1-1	TGTGCCAGCACCGATTGGGGTCATGGCACTGAAGCTTTCTTT	CASTDWGHGTEAFF
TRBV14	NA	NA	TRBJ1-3	TGTGCCAGCAGCCGCACCGGACCTCCTTGGGACACCATATATTTT	CASSRTGPPWDTIYF
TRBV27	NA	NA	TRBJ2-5	TGTGCCAGCAGGGGGCTCAAGCAGTACTTC	CASRGLKQYF
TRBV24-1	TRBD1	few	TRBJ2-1	TGTGCCACCAGTGATTTCGACAGGGGAAGGTGGTACTTC	CATSDFDRGRWYF
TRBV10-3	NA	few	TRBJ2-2	TGTGCCATCAGCGGGGACACCACCGGGGAGCTGTTTTTT	CAISGDTTGELFF
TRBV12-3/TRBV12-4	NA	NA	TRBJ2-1	TGTGCCAGCAGCCCCCGGTGGAGCTCCTACAATGAGCAGTTCTTC	CASSPRWSSYNEQFF
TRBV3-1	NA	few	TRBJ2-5	TGTGCCAGCAGCCAAGACCGAGGGTTTTCCGGTAAAGAGACCCAGTACTTC	CASSQDRGFSGKETQYF
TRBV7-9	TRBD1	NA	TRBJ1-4	TGTGCCAGCAGCTACCAGACAGGGAATGAAAAACTGTTTTTT	CASSYQTGNEKLFF
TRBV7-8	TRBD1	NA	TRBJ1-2	TGTGCCAGCAGCCCGACAGGGCAGTTCTATGGCTACACCTTC	CASSPTGQFYGYTF
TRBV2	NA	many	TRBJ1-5	TGTGCCAGCAGGGTCTTTGGGTCAGCCGGTCAGCCCCAGCATTTT	CASRVFGSAGQPQHF
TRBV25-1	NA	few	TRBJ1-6	TGTGCCAGCAGTGAGAATGATGGGTCCTATAATTCACCCCTCCACTTT	CASSENDGSYNSPLHF